Sequencing of this T cell receptor beta chain was carried out in a study of Graves' ophthalmopathy and Graves' hyperthyroidism. Amplified TCR beta CDR3 regions were obtained using RNA transcripts as template. In the first round, RT-PCR was carried out with HTBI primers, and a multiplex PCR formed the second round. TCRdb re-called the multiplex PCR reads with MiXCR, one entry per CDR3 protein. The sample has roughly 50,000 distinct CDR3 sequences, around 50% seen once; the top ten hold approximately 20%. This clonotype has just a few counts. Deletions cut 2 bases from V and 2 bases from J, with 6 bases between. CDR1 is SNHLY, CDR2 FYNNEI, per germline. The CDR3 has 14 amino acids.

The genes are TRBV2 and TRBJ2-2, with no clear D. The sequenced material came from peripheral blood. The sequence came from an adult man with Graves' ophthalmopathy. CDR3 loop: CASSETSNTGELFF. The CDR3 nucleotides read TGTGCCAGCAGTGAAACTTCTAACACCGGGGAGCTGTTTTTT.